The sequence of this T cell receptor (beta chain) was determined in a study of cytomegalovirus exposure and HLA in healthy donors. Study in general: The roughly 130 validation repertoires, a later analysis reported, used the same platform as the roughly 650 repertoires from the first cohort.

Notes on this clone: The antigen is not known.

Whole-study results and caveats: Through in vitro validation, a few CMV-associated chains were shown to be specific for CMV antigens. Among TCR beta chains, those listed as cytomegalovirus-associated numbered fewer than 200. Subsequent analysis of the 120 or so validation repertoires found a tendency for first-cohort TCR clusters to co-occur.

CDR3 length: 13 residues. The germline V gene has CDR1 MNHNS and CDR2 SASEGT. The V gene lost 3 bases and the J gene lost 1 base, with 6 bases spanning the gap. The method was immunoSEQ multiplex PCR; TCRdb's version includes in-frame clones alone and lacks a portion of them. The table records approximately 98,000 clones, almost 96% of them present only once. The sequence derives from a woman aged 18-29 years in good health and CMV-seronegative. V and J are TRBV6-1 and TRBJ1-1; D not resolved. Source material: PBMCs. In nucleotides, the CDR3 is TGTGCCAGCAGTGACCACAGGAACACTGAAGCTTTCTTT. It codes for CASSDHRNTEAFF.